These 20 T cell receptor beta chains share one sample of origin, sequenced in a study of early T cells in non-severe SARS-CoV-2 infection (dated by TCRdb to about 2021). Library creation used 5' RACE. TCRdb names NextSeq 500 as the instrument used. The public reads were reprocessed in TCRdb via fastp at Q25 and MiXCR, keeping in-frame beta chains. Here each entry gathers all rows of one CDR3 protein and keeps the most common genes and DNA. This sample holds more than 80,000 distinct CDR3 sequences; roughly 9.6% were observed only once. The ten largest clones capture about 5% of the sample. Sequencing was performed on whole blood. These receptors came from an adult who was a healthcare worker with PCR-confirmed SARS-CoV-2 infection or an uninfected control (not recorded which).

This clonotype was counted ten times or more. CDR3 bases: TGCGCCAGCAGCTTGGCAGGTCGAGCGAACACTGAAGCTTTCTTT. This translates into CASSLAGRANTEAFF. This sequence joins TRBV5-1 and TRBJ1-1, with D hard to call. The CDR3 totals 15 residues. Trimming left V 0 bases short and J 1 base short, with 10 bases between. The germline CDR1 and CDR2 sequences are SGHRS and YFSETQ.

This clonotype was observed many times. The chain combines TRBV5-4 with TRBJ1-2; 10 nucleotides line up with TRBD1. The germline CDR1 and CDR2 sequences are SGHNT and YYREEE (reference sequence). The V segment lost 4 bases and the J segment 2 bases; nucleotides outside the gene matches: 8. The CDR3 loop spans 16 amino acids. This CDR3 is CASSRTGQGRNYGYTF. CDR3 DNA sequence: TGTGCCAGCAGCCGGACGGGACAGGGGCGAAACTATGGCTACACCTTC.

This clonotype has a count of ten or more. The rearrangement links TRBV2 to TRBJ2-6; 12 bases line up with TRBD2. CDR3 size: 19 residues. Trimming removed 7 bases from V and 0 bases from J; junction bases left unmatched: 10. Germline V lookup: CDR1 SNHLY, CDR2 FYNNEI. In DNA, the CDR3 is TGTGCCAGCATTTTGCGACTAGCGGGGGCGTCCTCTGGGGCCAACGTCCTGACTTTC. This sequence encodes CASILRLAGASSGANVLTF.

The chain is built from TRBV6-5 and TRBJ1-1, with D possibly matching TRBD1 (6 bases). Trimming removed 5 bases from V and 1 base from J, with 14 bases in between. Germline V lookup: CDR1 MNHEY, CDR2 SVGAGI. This CDR3 contains 15 residues. The CDR3, as DNA: TGTGCCAGCAGTAACGAGGGACACTGGAACACTGAAGCTTTCTTT. Translating it yields CASSNEGHWNTEAFF.

This clonotype was seen only a few times. The chain employs TRBV6-5 and TRBJ2-1, with D possibly called TRBD1 or TRBD2 (5 bases each). V lost 8 bases to trimming and J lost 4 bases, with 15 bases between them. The CDR3 covers 14 residues. Germline assignment: CDR1 MNHEY and CDR2 SVGAGI. The CDR3 here is CASARDLRYNEQFF. DNA of the CDR3: TGTGCCAGCGCCCGGGACCTCCGATACAATGAGCAGTTCTTC.

V is TRBV12-3 or TRBV12-4 and J is TRBJ2-1; D is ambiguous. The V gene lost 4 bases and the J gene lost 4 bases, with 17 bases spanning the gap. The CDR3 loop spans 16 amino acids. CDR3 protein: CASSSLSATEYNEQFF. As DNA, the CDR3 is TGTGCCAGCAGTTCCCTATCGGCTACCGAGTACAATGAGCAGTTCTTC.

This clonotype was recorded many times. The CDR3 region has the DNA TGTGCCAGTAGTGTTCAAGACAGTCCCAATGAGCAGTTCTTC. Protein product: CASSVQDSPNEQFF. V gene TRBV19 combines with J gene TRBJ2-1, with D possibly TRBD1 on 5 matching bases. This CDR3 contains 14 residues. V was trimmed by 5 bases and J by 6 bases, leaving 14 bases between them. CDR1 is LNHDA and CDR2 is SQIVND in the germline V gene (reference sequence).

The chain employs TRBV27 and TRBJ2-1; maybe TRBD2 (5 bases). V gave up 2 bases and J gave up 15 bases, with 23 bases separating them. Germline loops: CDR1 MNHEY, CDR2 SMNVEV (reference sequence). CDR3 length: 15 residues. This CDR3 reads CASSLIPPSGSPWFF. CDR3 nucleotides: TGTGCCAGCAGTTTAATACCTCCTTCGGGGTCCCCCTGGTTCTTC.

This clonotype was seen at least ten times. Germline is not matched at one junction end, which may reflect a read error. The V gene is TRBV28, the J gene TRBJ2-3; 8 bases line up with TRBD1. Per the germline V gene, CDR1 is MDHEN and CDR2 is SYDVKM. The CDR3 has 12 residues. The CDR3 loop is CASRSDRERGHF. DNA of the CDR3: TGTGCCAGCAGATCGGACAGGGAAAGGGGTCATTTT. Full variable domain (outside the CDR3, taken from reference TRBV28 and TRBJ2-3): DVKVTQSSRYLVKRTGEKVFLECVQDMDHENMFWYRQDPGLGLRLIYFSYDVKMKEKGDIPEGYSVSREKKERFSLILESASTNQTSMYLCASRSDRERGHFGPGTRLTVL.

Ten or more counts support this clonotype. V gene TRBV28 combines with J gene TRBJ1-4, with D possibly being TRBD1 (6 bases). There are 16 residues in the CDR3. Trimming stripped 6 bases from V and 5 bases from J, with 19 bases between. Germline-derived CDR1 and CDR2 are MDHEN and SYDVKM. CDR3 sequence: CASSRPQVRGNEKLFF. Here the CDR3 DNA reads TGTGCCAGCAGCCGACCCCAGGTCAGGGGCAATGAAAAACTGTTTTTT.

There are many counts of this clonotype. V and J are TRBV6-1 and TRBJ2-7; 12 nucleotides line up with TRBD2. There are 14 residues in the CDR3. Trimming took 7 bases from V and 5 from J; bases not matched to a gene: 6. The germline gives CDR1 MNHNS, CDR2 SASEGT. This CDR3 reads CASIASGGAHEQYF. The CDR3 region has the DNA TGTGCCAGCATTGCTAGCGGGGGGGCCCACGAGCAGTACTTC.

This clonotype was counted at least ten times. The gene calls are TRBV28 and TRBJ1-5; D possibly corresponds to TRBD1 (5 bases). V dropped 3 bases and J dropped 6 bases, with 15 bases sitting between them. Looked up from germline, CDR1 is MDHEN and CDR2 is SYDVKM. The CDR3 sequence is 15 residues long. The CDR3 loop reads CASSFPTTVGQPQHF. Here the CDR3 DNA reads TGTGCCAGCAGTTTCCCCACGACAGTCGGTCAGCCCCAGCATTTT.

A few counts support this clonotype. The rearrangement uses TRBV9 and TRBJ2-5, with a tentative D call TRBD1 (5 bases). The CDR3 runs 15 residues. Germline CDR1 and CDR2: SGDLS and YYNGEE. Trimming shortened V by 0 bases and J by 1 base, and 10 bases separated the two germline ends. The CDR3 nucleotides read TGTGCCAGCAGCGTAGGGGGCTTCTCCCAAGAGACCCAGTACTTC. Translation: CASSVGGFSQETQYF.

This clonotype was found many times. V gene TRBV16 combines with J gene TRBJ1-5; D might be TRBD1 (6 bases). CDR1 is KGHSY and CDR2 is FQNENV in the germline V gene. CDR3 length equals 16 residues. Trimming pared 0 bases from V and 2 bases from J, leaving 11 bases between. CDR3 nucleotide sequence: TGTGCCAGCAGCCAATCACGTGCAGGGGGCAATCAGCCCCAGCATTTT. Its protein is CASSQSRAGGNQPQHF.

There are a few counts of this clonotype. This chain joins TRBV7-9 and TRBJ1-2; a possible D gene is TRBD1 (5 bases). Germline V gene sequence: CDR1 SEHNR, CDR2 FQNEAQ (reference sequence). This CDR3 is 14 amino acids long. The V end lost 3 bases, the J end lost 7 bases, and 15 bases lay between the germline ends. CDR3 sequence reads: CASSFLGERGGYTF. For the CDR3, the DNA is TGTGCCAGCAGCTTTTTAGGGGAACGAGGTGGCTACACCTTC. The variable domain in full, with the rest retrieved from reference TRBV7-9 and TRBJ1-2, is DTGVSQNPRHKITKRGQNVTFRCDPISEHNRLYWYRQTLGQGPEFLTYFQNEAQLEKSRLLSDRFSAERPKGSFSTLEIQRTEQGDSAMYLCASSFLGERGGYTFGSGTRLTVV.

This clonotype was seen a few times. This sequence joins TRBV7-2 and TRBJ2-2, with TRBD2 matching 7 bases. The V gene end was trimmed by 5 bases and the J gene end by 3 bases; junction bases not matched to a gene: 3. Germline CDR1 reads SGHTA; CDR2 reads FQGNSA. The CDR3 is 14 amino acids. DNA of the CDR3: TGTGCCAGCAGCCCCGGGGGGTACACCGGGGAGCTGTTTTTT. This codes for CASSPGGYTGELFF.

This clonotype was seen ten or more times. The V and J genes are TRBV7-9 and TRBJ1-1; D remains unclear. The germline gives CDR1 SEHNR, CDR2 FQNEAQ (reference sequence). The V gene lost 5 bases and the J gene lost 0 bases, with 13 bases spanning the gap. The length of the CDR3 is 15 residues. CDR3 sequence reads: CASSEGSAMNTEAFF. The CDR3 region has the DNA TGTGCCAGCAGCGAGGGATCAGCAATGAACACTGAAGCTTTCTTT.

There are many counts of this clonotype. The chain is built from TRBV2 and TRBJ2-7, with 7 bases fitting TRBD1. Germline V lookup: CDR1 SNHLY, CDR2 FYNNEI. CDR3 length equals 14 residues. Trimming cost V 6 bases and J 4 bases; bases outside gene matches: 9. CDR3 sequence reads: CASSPRTGKYEQYF. The CDR3 DNA is TGTGCCAGCAGCCCTAGGACAGGAAAGTACGAGCAGTACTTC.

This clonotype has just a few counts. The rearrangement joins TRBV28 to TRBJ1-1; D is undetermined. The CDR3 has 12 amino acids. V was clipped by 6 bases and J by 5 bases, with 10 bases between them. Germline values: CDR1 MDHEN, CDR2 SYDVKM. This CDR3 is CASSRKGTEAFF. The CDR3 nucleotides read TGTGCCAGCAGCCGGAAGGGTACTGAAGCTTTCTTT. The full variable domain, its missing parts supplied by reference TRBV28 and TRBJ1-1, is DVKVTQSSRYLVKRTGEKVFLECVQDMDHENMFWYRQDPGLGLRLIYFSYDVKMKEKGDIPEGYSVSREKKERFSLILESASTNQTSMYLCASSRKGTEAFFGQGTRLTVV.

This clonotype was recorded many times. The chain employs TRBV7-9 and TRBJ2-7; D is tentatively TRBD1 or TRBD2 (5 bases each). The V gene lost 5 bases and the J gene lost 6 bases, with 17 bases spanning the gap. The germline CDR1 and CDR2 sequences are SEHNR and FQNEAQ (reference sequence). This CDR3 is 14 amino acids long. The CDR3 here is CASSRLLTGTEQYF. For the CDR3, the DNA is TGTGCCAGCAGCCGCCTTCTCACGGGGACCGAGCAGTACTTC.